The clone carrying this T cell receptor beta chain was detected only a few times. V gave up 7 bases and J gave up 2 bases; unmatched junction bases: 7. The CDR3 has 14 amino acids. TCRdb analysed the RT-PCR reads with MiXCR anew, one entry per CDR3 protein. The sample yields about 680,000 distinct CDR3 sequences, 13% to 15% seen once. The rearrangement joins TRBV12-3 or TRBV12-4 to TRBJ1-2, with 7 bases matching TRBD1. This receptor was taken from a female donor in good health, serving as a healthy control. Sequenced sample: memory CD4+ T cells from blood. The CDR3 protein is CASTLLQGNYGYTF. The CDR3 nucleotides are TGTGCCAGCACCTTGTTACAGGGGAACTATGGCTACACCTTC.